This is a list of T cell receptor beta chains from one sample in a study of cytomegalovirus exposure and HLA in healthy donors. The protocol was immunoSEQ multiplex PCR, while the TCRdb copy is restricted to in-frame clones and leaves out a portion. The data show 160,000 or so clones, with 81% seen just once and about 1.5% held by the top ten. The sample was PBMCs. Receptors originate from a man aged 45-65 years in good health and CMV-seropositive. Each CDR3 is given with its conserved first and last residue. The D gene is left open where the match is weak. Clone size is shown for a subset of rows, as once, few, many or a class of expanded clone.

V gene	clone size	D gene	J gene	CDR3 protein	CDR3 DNA
TRBV6-5	NA	NA	TRBJ2-3	CASSYSRTDPTDTQYF	TGTGCCAGCAGTTACTCACGGACAGACCCCACAGATACGCAGTATTTT
TRBV28	NA	NA	TRBJ1-1	CASSSQGRGDTEAFF	TGTGCCAGCAGTTCCCAGGGCAGGGGTGACACTGAAGCTTTCTTT
TRBV18	NA	NA	TRBJ1-1	CASSTVGRNTEAFF	TGTGCCAGCTCCACAGTGGGCAGGAACACTGAAGCTTTCTTT
TRBV7-7	NA	TRBD2	TRBJ2-5	CASSQTSGQETQYF	TGTGCTAGCAGCCAAACTAGCGGCCAAGAGACCCAGTACTTC
TRBV4-3	NA	NA	TRBJ2-4	CASSQDRNRKNIQYF	TGCGCCAGCAGCCAAGATAGGAACAGGAAAAACATTCAGTACTTC
TRBV5-5	once	TRBD1	TRBJ1-2	CASSPDRVYGYTF	TGTGCCAGCAGCCCGGACAGGGTCTATGGCTACACCTTC
TRBV27	NA	TRBD2	TRBJ2-3	CASTRGRGPPADTQYF	TGTGCCAGCACCCGAGGGAGGGGCCCACCGGCAGATACGCAGTATTTT
TRBV19	NA	TRBD1	TRBJ1-1	CASYDRGDTEAFF	TGTGCCAGTTACGACAGGGGGGACACTGAAGCTTTCTTT
TRBV19	NA	NA	TRBJ2-7	CASSSGGLSYEQYF	TGTGCCAGTAGTTCTGGCGGACTCTCCTACGAGCAGTACTTC
TRBV2	NA	TRBD1	TRBJ2-2	CASSPVRGGGNTGELFF	TGTGCCAGCAGCCCGGTACGAGGGGGCGGCAACACCGGGGAGCTGTTTTTT
TRBV7-2	NA	TRBD2	TRBJ2-3	CASSPLAGGGTQYF	TGTGCCAGCAGCCCACTAGCGGGGGGAGGTACGCAGTATTTT
TRBV29-1	few	NA	TRBJ2-3	CSGTGRGGQDTQYF	TGCAGCGGTACAGGGAGGGGAGGGCAAGATACGCAGTATTTT
TRBV6-1	NA	TRBD2	TRBJ2-2	CASSEGRRRGGLLTGELFF	TGTGCCAGCAGTGAAGGGCGTCGGCGGGGGGGTCTTCTGACCGGGGAGCTGTTTTTT
TRBV19	NA	TRBD1	TRBJ2-7	CASSTPGQSYEQYF	TGTGCCAGTAGTACCCCGGGACAGAGCTACGAGCAGTACTTC
TRBV19	NA	NA	TRBJ1-5	CASSSGTYSNQPQHF	TGTGCCAGTAGTTCAGGAACTTATAGCAATCAGCCCCAGCATTTT
TRBV28	NA	NA	TRBJ1-1	CASSLLGGTEAFF	TGTGCCAGCAGTTTATTGGGCGGGACTGAAGCTTTCTTT
TRBV7-8	NA	TRBD1	TRBJ1-2	CASSLGQGASYGYTF	TGTGCCAGCAGCCTGGGACAGGGGGCCTCCTATGGCTACACCTTC
TRBV6-5	NA	NA	TRBJ2-7	CASSYSTKLSYEQYF	TGTGCCAGCAGTTACTCGACAAAGCTCTCCTACGAGCAGTACTTC
TRBV23-1	NA	NA	TRBJ1-1	CASREEQVRVVESTEAFF	TGCGCCAGCAGGGAAGAGCAGGTCAGGGTCGTCGAAAGCACTGAAGCTTTCTTT
TRBV5-8	NA	TRBD2	TRBJ2-1	CASSLALLAATKHEQFF	TGTGCCAGCAGCTTGGCCCTCCTAGCGGCAACGAAACATGAGCAGTTCTTC
TRBV11-2	NA	NA	TRBJ1-1	CASSLPPWRGNTEAFF	TGTGCCAGCAGCCTACCGCCCTGGAGGGGGAACACTGAAGCTTTCTTT
TRBV5-1	NA	TRBD2	TRBJ2-7	CASSLSNYPFGRISYEQYF	TGCGCCAGCAGCTTGTCAAATTACCCATTCGGGAGGATCTCCTACGAGCAGTACTTC
TRBV5-4	few	NA	TRBJ1-1	CASTPRGSGGGITEAFF	TGTGCCAGCACGCCAAGGGGGTCGGGGGGGGGTATCACTGAAGCTTTCTTT
TRBV5-1	NA	TRBD1	TRBJ1-4	CASSSGTGWTNEKLFF	TGCGCCAGCAGCTCCGGGACAGGGTGGACTAATGAAAAACTGTTTTTT
TRBV5-1	NA	NA	TRBJ2-2	CASSPVNTGELFF	TGCGCCAGCAGCCCCGTTAACACCGGGGAGCTGTTTTTT
TRBV5-1	once	TRBD2	TRBJ2-1	CASSLEVSGGSGYNEQFF	TGCGCCAGCAGCTTGGAAGTTAGCGGGGGGTCCGGCTACAATGAGCAGTTCTTC
TRBV11-2	NA	TRBD1	TRBJ2-3	CASSFRGQGTDTQYF	TGTGCCAGCAGCTTCAGGGGGCAAGGCACAGATACGCAGTATTTT
TRBV5-1	few	TRBD2	TRBJ2-1	CASSLGTSGSNEQFF	TGCGCCAGCAGCTTGGGAACTAGCGGGAGCAATGAGCAGTTCTTC
TRBV6-5	NA	TRBD1	TRBJ1-1	CASSYDRGAEAFF	TGTGCCAGCAGTTACGACAGGGGCGCGGAAGCTTTCTTT
TRBV9	NA	TRBD2	TRBJ2-1	CASSPRTSGNNEQFF	TGTGCCAGCAGCCCTCGGACTAGCGGGAACAATGAGCAGTTCTTC
TRBV6-5	once	NA	TRBJ2-7	CASSLGTEQYF	TGTGCCAGCTCTCTAGGCACCGAGCAGTACTTC
TRBV6-1	few	TRBD1	TRBJ1-1	CASRTGPGTEAFF	TGTGCCAGCAGGACAGGGCCAGGGACTGAAGCTTTCTTT
TRBV2	few	TRBD2	TRBJ2-5	CASSGTSPKETQYF	TGTGCCAGCAGTGGGACTAGTCCCAAAGAGACCCAGTACTTC
TRBV19	NA	NA	TRBJ2-7	CASSPAAAWSYEQYF	TGTGCCAGTAGTCCCGCGGCGGCGTGGTCCTACGAGCAGTACTTC
TRBV27	once	TRBD2	TRBJ2-7	CASSNKLAGVEQYF	TGTGCCAGCAGTAATAAACTAGCGGGAGTCGAGCAGTACTTC
TRBV19	NA	TRBD2	TRBJ2-2	CASSAVRGSGPGELFF	TGTGCCAGTAGTGCCGTGCGGGGGTCAGGTCCCGGGGAGCTGTTTTTT
TRBV9	NA	TRBD2	TRBJ2-3	CASSVVPTSGTDTQYF	TGTGCCAGCAGCGTAGTCCCCACTAGCGGCACAGATACGCAGTATTTT
TRBV2	NA	NA	TRBJ1-2	CASTRDSGAYGYTF	TGTGCCAGCACCCGGGACTCCGGAGCCTATGGCTACACCTTC
TRBV19	NA	NA	TRBJ1-1	CASSPRTAMMNTEAFF	TGTGCCAGTAGTCCCAGGACAGCGATGATGAACACTGAAGCTTTCTTT
TRBV30	NA	TRBD1	TRBJ1-2	CAGTGDGYTF	TGTGCCGGAACAGGGGATGGCTACACCTTC
TRBV27	NA	TRBD1	TRBJ1-2	CASSLKSVGGLSPNYGYTF	TGTGCCAGCAGTTTAAAGTCTGTAGGGGGCCTAAGCCCTAACTATGGCTACACCTTC
TRBV11-2	few	TRBD2	TRBJ2-5	CASSLGGTSGSQETQYF	TGTGCCAGCAGCTTAGGGGGGACTAGCGGGAGTCAAGAGACCCAGTACTTC
TRBV6-6	NA	TRBD2	TRBJ2-7	CASSYKSGRRPYEQYF	TGTGCCAGCAGTTATAAAAGCGGGAGGAGGCCCTACGAGCAGTACTTC
TRBV13	NA	NA	TRBJ2-7	CASSLGLFRGTTYEQYF	TGTGCCAGCAGCTTAGGCCTTTTTCGGGGTACTACCTACGAGCAGTACTTC
TRBV5-1	NA	TRBD1	TRBJ1-2	CASSLAWTGYGYTF	TGCGCCAGCAGCTTGGCCTGGACAGGGTATGGCTACACCTTC
TRBV5-1	NA	TRBD1	TRBJ2-7	CASSRGQRNEQYF	TGCGCCAGCAGCCGGGGACAGCGCAACGAGCAGTACTTC
TRBV9	NA	TRBD2	TRBJ2-1	CASSVARTSYGGNNEQFF	TGTGCCAGCAGCGTAGCAAGGACCAGTTACGGGGGGAACAATGAGCAGTTCTTC
TRBV5-1	NA	NA	TRBJ2-3	CASSPTASTDTQYF	TGCGCCAGCAGTCCGACAGCTAGCACAGATACGCAGTATTTT
TRBV11-2	NA	NA	TRBJ1-6	CASTEGRLTSSYNSPLHF	TGTGCCAGCACCGAAGGAAGACTCACCAGCTCCTATAATTCACCCCTCCACTTT
TRBV4-3	NA	NA	TRBJ2-1	CASSFQTAGPYNEQFF	TGCGCCAGCAGCTTCCAGACCGCGGGCCCCTACAATGAGCAGTTCTTC
TRBV27	NA	NA	TRBJ1-4	CASSSTGTTNEKLFF	TGTGCCAGCAGTTCCACAGGAACAACTAATGAAAAACTGTTTTTT
TRBV18	once	NA	TRBJ1-5	CASSPGSSQAQPQHF	TGTGCCAGCTCACCGGGTTCATCCCAGGCCCAGCCCCAGCATTTT